This T cell receptor (beta chain) was obtained from a study of blood T cell repertoires in COVID-19. Whole-study context: The analysed material was cDNA or gDNA that came from T cells, B-cell-depleted T cells, or PBMCs.

This table comes from immunoSEQ multiplex PCR, and its TCRdb copy is limited to in-frame clones, with some not included. In the table there are around 220,000 clones, 75% to 90% of which are singletons. V lost 2 bases, J lost 4 bases, and 8 bases lay in between. There are 13 residues in the CDR3. Germline V gene sequence: CDR1 SGHDN, CDR2 FVKESK. This sequence joins TRBV14 and TRBJ1-2; D is perhaps TRBD1 (5 bases). Sample: peripheral blood. This TCR came from a woman of 80 years or more with COVID-19, enrolled during active disease. CDR3 protein: CASSQQGSYGYTF. DNA for the CDR3: TGTGCCAGCAGCCAACAGGGTAGCTATGGCTACACCTTC. Using reference TRBV14 and TRBJ1-2 for the parts outside the CDR3, the full variable domain is EAGVTQFPSHSVIEKGQTVTLRCDPISGHDNLYWYRRVMGKEIKFLLHFVKESKQDESGMPNNRFLAERTGGTYSTLKVQPAELEDSGVYFCASSQQGSYGYTFGSGTRLTVV.